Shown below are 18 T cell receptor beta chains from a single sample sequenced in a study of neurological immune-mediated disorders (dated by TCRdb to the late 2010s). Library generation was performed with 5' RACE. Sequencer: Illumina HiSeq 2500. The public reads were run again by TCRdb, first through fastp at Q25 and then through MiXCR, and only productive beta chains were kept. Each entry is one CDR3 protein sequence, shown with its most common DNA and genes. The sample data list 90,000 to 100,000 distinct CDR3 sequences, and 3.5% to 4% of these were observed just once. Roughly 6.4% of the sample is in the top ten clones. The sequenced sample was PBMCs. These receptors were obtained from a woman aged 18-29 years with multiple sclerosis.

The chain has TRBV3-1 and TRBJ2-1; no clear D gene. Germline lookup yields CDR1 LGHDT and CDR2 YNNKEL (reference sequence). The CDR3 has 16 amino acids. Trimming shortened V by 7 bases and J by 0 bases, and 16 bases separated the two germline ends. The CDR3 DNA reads TGTGCCAGCACGGTAGGACCCCCGAGCTCCTACAATGAGCAGTTCTTC. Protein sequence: CASTVGPPSSYNEQFF.

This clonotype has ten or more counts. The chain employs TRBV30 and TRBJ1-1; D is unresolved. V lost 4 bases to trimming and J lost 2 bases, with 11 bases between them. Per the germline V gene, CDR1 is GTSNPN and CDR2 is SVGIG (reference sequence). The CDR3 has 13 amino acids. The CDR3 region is CAWIDLGNTEAFF. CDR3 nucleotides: TGTGCCTGGATAGATTTGGGCAACACTGAAGCTTTCTTT.

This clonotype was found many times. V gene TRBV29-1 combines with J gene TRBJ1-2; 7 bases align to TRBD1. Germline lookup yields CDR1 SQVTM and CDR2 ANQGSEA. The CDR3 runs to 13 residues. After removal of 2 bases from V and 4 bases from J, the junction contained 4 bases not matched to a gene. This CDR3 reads CSVERGPAYGYTF. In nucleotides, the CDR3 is TGCAGCGTTGAAAGGGGGCCTGCCTATGGCTACACCTTC.

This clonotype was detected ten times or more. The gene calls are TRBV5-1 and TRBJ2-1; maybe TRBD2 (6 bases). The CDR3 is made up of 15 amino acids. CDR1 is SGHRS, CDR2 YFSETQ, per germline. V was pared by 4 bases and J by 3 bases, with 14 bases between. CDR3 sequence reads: CASSARLGSYNEQFF. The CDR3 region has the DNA TGCGCCAGCAGCGCCCGACTAGGGAGCTACAATGAGCAGTTCTTC.

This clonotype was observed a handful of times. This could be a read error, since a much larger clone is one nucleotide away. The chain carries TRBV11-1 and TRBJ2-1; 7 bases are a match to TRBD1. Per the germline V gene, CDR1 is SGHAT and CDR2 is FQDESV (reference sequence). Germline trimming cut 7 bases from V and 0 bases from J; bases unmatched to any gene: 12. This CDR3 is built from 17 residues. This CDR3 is CASNPAHGTASYNEQFF. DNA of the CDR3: TGTGCCAGCAACCCGGCTCACGGGACAGCCTCCTACAATGAGCAGTTCTTC.

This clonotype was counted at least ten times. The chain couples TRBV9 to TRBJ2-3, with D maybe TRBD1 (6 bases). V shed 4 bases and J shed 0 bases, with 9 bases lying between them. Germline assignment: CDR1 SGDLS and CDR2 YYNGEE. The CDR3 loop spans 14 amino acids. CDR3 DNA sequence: TGTGCCAGCAGCAGGGACAAGAGCACAGATACGCAGTATTTT. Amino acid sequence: CASSRDKSTDTQYF.

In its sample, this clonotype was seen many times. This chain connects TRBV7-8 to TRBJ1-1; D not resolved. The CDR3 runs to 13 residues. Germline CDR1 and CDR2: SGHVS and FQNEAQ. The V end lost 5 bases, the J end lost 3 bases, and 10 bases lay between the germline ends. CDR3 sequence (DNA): TGTGCCAGCAGCGCCCCCTGGGACACTGAAGCTTTCTTT. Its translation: CASSAPWDTEAFF.

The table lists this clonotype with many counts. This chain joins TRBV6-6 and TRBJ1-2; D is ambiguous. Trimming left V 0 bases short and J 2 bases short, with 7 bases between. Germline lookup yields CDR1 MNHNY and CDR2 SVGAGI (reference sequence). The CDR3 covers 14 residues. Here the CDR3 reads CASSYSWQNYGYTF. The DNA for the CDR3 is TGTGCCAGCAGTTACTCCTGGCAGAACTATGGCTACACCTTC.

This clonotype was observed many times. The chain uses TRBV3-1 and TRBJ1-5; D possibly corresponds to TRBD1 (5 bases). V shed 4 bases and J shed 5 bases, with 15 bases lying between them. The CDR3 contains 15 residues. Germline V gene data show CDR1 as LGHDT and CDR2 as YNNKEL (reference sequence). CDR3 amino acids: CASSRHGREDQPQHF. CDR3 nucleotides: TGTGCCAGCAGCCGACATGGCAGGGAAGATCAGCCCCAGCATTTT.

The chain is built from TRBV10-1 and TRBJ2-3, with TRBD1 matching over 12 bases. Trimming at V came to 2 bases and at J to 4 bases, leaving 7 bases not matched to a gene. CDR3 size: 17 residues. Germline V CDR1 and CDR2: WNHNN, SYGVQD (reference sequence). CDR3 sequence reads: CASSETRDRGHADTQYF. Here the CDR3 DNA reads TGCGCCAGCAGTGAGACCCGGGACAGGGGGCACGCAGATACGCAGTATTTT.

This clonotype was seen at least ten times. Written as DNA, the CDR3 is TGCGCCAGCAACGCGTACACCGGGGAGCTGTTTTTT. This codes for CASNAYTGELFF. V gene TRBV5-1 combines with J gene TRBJ2-2; D ambiguous. Germline-derived CDR1 and CDR2 are SGHRS and YFSETQ. The CDR3 totals 12 residues. Deletions cut 6 bases from V and 3 bases from J, with 6 bases between. Complete variable domain (other parts from reference TRBV5-1 and TRBJ2-2): KAGVTQTPRYLIKTRGQQVTLSCSPISGHRSVSWYQQTPGQGLQFLFEYFSETQRNKGNFPGRFSGRQFSNSRSEMNVSTLELGDSALYLCASNAYTGELFFGEGSRLTVL.

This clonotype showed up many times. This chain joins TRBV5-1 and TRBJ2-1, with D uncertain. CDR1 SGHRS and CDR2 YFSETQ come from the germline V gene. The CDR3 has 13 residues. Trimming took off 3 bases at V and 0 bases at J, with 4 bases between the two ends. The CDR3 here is CASSSSSYNEQFF. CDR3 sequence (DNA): TGCGCCAGCAGCTCCAGCTCCTACAATGAGCAGTTCTTC.

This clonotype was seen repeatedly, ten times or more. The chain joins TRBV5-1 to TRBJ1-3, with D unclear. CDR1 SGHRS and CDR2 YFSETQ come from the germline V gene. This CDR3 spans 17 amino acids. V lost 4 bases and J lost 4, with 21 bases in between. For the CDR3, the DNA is TGCGCCAGCAGCCTGGTCGGGTCTGCTATGGGAGGAAACACCATATATTTT. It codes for CASSLVGSAMGGNTIYF.

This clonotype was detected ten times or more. The chain's CDR3 is CSARGGQWYEQYF. The CDR3 bases are TGCAGTGCTAGGGGGGGACAGTGGTACGAGCAGTACTTC. J is TRBJ2-7 and V is TRBV20-1, with D perhaps TRBD1 (7 bases). Germline V lookup: CDR1 DFQATT, CDR2 SNEGSKA (reference sequence). Trimming stripped 3 bases from V and 4 bases from J, with 13 bases between. CDR3 length: 13 residues.

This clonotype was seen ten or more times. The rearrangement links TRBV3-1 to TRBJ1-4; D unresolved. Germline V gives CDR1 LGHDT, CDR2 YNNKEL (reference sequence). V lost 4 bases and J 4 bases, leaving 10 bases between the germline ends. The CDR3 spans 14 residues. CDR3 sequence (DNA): TGTGCCAGCAGCCTTCGGGCAGTTAATGAAAAACTGTTTTTT. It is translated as CASSLRAVNEKLFF.

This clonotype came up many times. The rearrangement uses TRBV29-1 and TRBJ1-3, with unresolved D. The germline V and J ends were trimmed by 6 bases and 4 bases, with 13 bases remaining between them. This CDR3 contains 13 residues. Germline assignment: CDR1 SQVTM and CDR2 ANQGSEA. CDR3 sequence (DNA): TGCAGCGTCTGGAACGGGTCGGGAAACACCATATATTTT. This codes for CSVWNGSGNTIYF.

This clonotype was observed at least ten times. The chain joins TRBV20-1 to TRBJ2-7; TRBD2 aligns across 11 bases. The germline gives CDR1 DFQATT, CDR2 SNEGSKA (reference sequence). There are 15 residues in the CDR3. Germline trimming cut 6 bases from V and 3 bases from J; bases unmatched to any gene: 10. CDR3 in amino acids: CSAQGLAENFYEQYF. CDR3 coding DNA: TGCAGTGCCCAGGGACTAGCGGAGAATTTCTACGAGCAGTACTTC.

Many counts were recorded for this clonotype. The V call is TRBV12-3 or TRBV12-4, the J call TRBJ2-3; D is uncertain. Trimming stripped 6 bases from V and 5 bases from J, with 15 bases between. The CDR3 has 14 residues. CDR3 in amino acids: CASSLPEYGDTQYF. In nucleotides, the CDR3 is TGTGCCAGCAGCCTGCCCGAATATGGAGATACGCAGTATTTT.